This record looks at one T cell receptor (beta chain) sequence and its context. The antigen is undetermined. An end of the junction does not agree with germline; a read error may underlie this. The data belong to a study of neurological immune-mediated disorders. Study-level findings and limits: No CDR3 amino acid sequences were shared by expanded clones across subjects, suggesting private repertoires in all groups.

This CDR3 spans 13 amino acids. Germline CDR1 and CDR2: SEHNR and FQNEAQ (reference sequence). TCRdb itself ran the 5' RACE reads through MiXCR, one entry per CDR3 protein. The table has 130,000 or so distinct CDR3 sequences, approximately 3.2% seen once. This TCR was recovered from a woman under 40 with multiple sclerosis. The V gene is TRBV7-9, the J gene TRBJ1-5, with D uncertain. Sequenced sample: PBMCs. CDR3 coding DNA: TGTGCCAGCAGCTTAACGGGCGGTAAGACCCAGAATTTT. It encodes CASSLTGGKTQNF.